These T cell receptor beta chains were read from a single sample in a study of T cell responses to AZD1222 COVID-19 vaccine. TCRdb keeps only in-frame clones here, not all; method: immunoSEQ multiplex PCR. The sample has roughly 120,000 clones, about 86% seen once. The starting material was peripheral blood, obtained on day 0 of AZD1222 vaccination. Receptor source: an adult in good health. CDR3s include the opening cysteine and the closing phenylalanine or tryptophan. Fields, in order: V gene, CDR3 protein.

TRBV9	CASSVAGGQDLSGANVLTF
TRBV6-1	CASSGQVGRGSWYQPQHF
TRBV7-8	CASSSQGHGNTIYF
TRBV30	CAWSVQGNQPQHF
TRBV6-5	CASSYPGTPLAGELFF
TRBV14	CASSRLPPLEQYF
TRBV28	CASSLSGQDYGYTF
TRBV5-4	CASSVTGGPNEQYF
TRBV12-3/TRBV12-4	CASSFQDRGGYTF
TRBV21-1	CASSTDTGGELFF
TRBV28	CASSLEDKATEAFF
TRBV29-1	CSVGYSGTAEAFF
TRBV7-2	CASSDFRTPSTF
TRBV4-1	CASSQGRGPEQYF
TRBV28	CASGTEYQETQYF
TRBV7-8	CASSRDNYGYTF
TRBV18	CASSQTGTGETQYF
TRBV2	CASSGQGDYNEQFF
TRBV28	CASSSPGQANTEAFF
TRBV3-1/TRBV3-2	CASSHPRARYEKLFF
TRBV5-1	CASSLEAGQSYNEQFF
TRBV6-5	CASSKQGRAWETQYF
TRBV2	CASSIPLAGYNEQFF
TRBV9	CASSALQGGTDTQYF
TRBV2	CASSESPGGISNEQFF
TRBV30	CAWSASGLNNSPLHF
TRBV18	CASSPTKLAGDETQYF
TRBV4-1	CASSQGGTAGNTIYF
TRBV28	CASSLLPGQHNEKLFF
TRBV18	CASSLEETQYF
TRBV29-1	CSVEDLSSGNTIYF
TRBV4-1	CASSKGQGAIDTQYF
TRBV28	CATSGGSNEKLFF
TRBV5-1	CASRPWGAEDYGYTF
TRBV28	CASSPGQGAGNSPLHF
TRBV28	CASSLGPRRLNGYTF
TRBV18	CASSPRREGYGYTF
TRBV6-1	CASSERHSYEQYF
TRBV10-3	CAISEEQGEHEQFF
TRBV5-6	CASSKGGPETQYF